This T cell receptor (beta chain) is drawn from a study of spatial heterogeneity in lung cancer. Study overall: Detected sequences consistently included more beta-chain ones than alpha-chain ones. Across the raw uncorrected reads, a unique TCR and UMI combination was observed, on average, more than ten times.

The CDR3 extends over 12 amino acids. Germline V CDR1 and CDR2: DFQATT, SNEGSKA (reference sequence). V gave up 6 bases and J gave up 3 bases; unmatched junction bases: 3. Time point given: sample taken at primary tumor resection. TCRs were sequenced from unsorted whole RNA of tumor, nontumor lung or PBMC. Patients with untreated early-stage non-small cell lung cancer, numbering some 68, were the donors. All TCR cDNA molecules were individually tagged with a unique molecular identifier. TCRdb passed the 5' RACE reads through MiXCR, listing each CDR3 protein once. The table includes tens of thousands of distinct CDR3 sequences, over 9.5% detected once.

The origin of this receptor is a male donor with early-stage non-small cell lung cancer. This chain uses TRBV20-1 with TRBJ2-5, with 8 positions matching TRBD1. The source material was PBMCs, sampled at surgery. Written as DNA, the CDR3 is TGCAGTGCCGCGGACAGGGAAGAGACCCAGTACTTC. It is translated as CSAADREETQYF.